These T cell receptor beta chains were read from a single sample in a study of T-cell memory formation after mild COVID-19. Each CDR3 protein gets one entry after TCRdb re-called the 5' RACE reads with MiXCR. The sample holds over 350,000 distinct CDR3 sequences, approximately 15% seen once. Material: PBMCs or a T cell subset sorted from them (not recorded which). These TCRs come from a young man who had mild COVID-19 (a few samples of this study predate the infection). Cell type and time point are not known. Both conserved end residues are part of each CDR3. The D gene is left open where the match is weak. Part of the rows lack a size; the others show once, few, many or a class for expanded clones.

TRBV7-2	few	TRBD2	TRBJ2-5	CASTLTSGKQETQYF	TGTGCCAGCACCCTGACTAGCGGGAAGCAAGAGACCCAGTACTTC
TRBV15	many	-	TRBJ2-4	CATSRGTEDIVQYF	TGTGCCACCAGCAGAGGGACAGAGGACATAGTTCAGTACTTC
TRBV10-3	few	-	TRBJ2-1	CAISESLTYNEQFF	TGTGCCATCAGTGAGTCGTTAACCTACAATGAGCAGTTCTTC
TRBV6-5	-	-	TRBJ2-2	CASRVGQTNTGELFF	TGTGCCAGCAGAGTTGGGCAGACGAACACCGGGGAGCTGTTTTTT
TRBV25-1	-	-	TRBJ1-6	CASSEGTRGYSPLHF	TGTGCCAGCAGTGAAGGGACCAGAGGCTATTCACCCCTCCACTTT
TRBV7-2	-	TRBD1	TRBJ2-2	CASSWTGGRTGELFF	TGTGCCAGCTCCTGGACAGGGGGTCGCACCGGGGAGCTGTTTTTT
TRBV12-3/TRBV12-4	few	-	TRBJ2-3	CASSSTDTYTDTQYF	TGTGCCAGCAGTTCAACGGACACCTACACAGATACGCAGTATTTT
TRBV5-1	many	-	TRBJ2-1	CASNGGSSYNEQFF	TGCGCCAGCAATGGGGGAAGCTCCTACAATGAGCAGTTCTTC
TRBV12-3/TRBV12-4	-	-	TRBJ1-2	CASSPGEGYGYTF	TGTGCCAGCAGTCCAGGGGAGGGCTATGGCTACACCTTC
TRBV5-5	few	TRBD1	TRBJ1-2	CASSLQGGGYTF	TGTGCCAGCAGCTTGCAGGGGGGCGGCTACACCTTC
TRBV7-2	few	TRBD1	TRBJ1-2	CASSLSGQYNYGYTF	TGTGCCAGCAGCTTATCGGGACAGTATAACTATGGCTACACCTTC